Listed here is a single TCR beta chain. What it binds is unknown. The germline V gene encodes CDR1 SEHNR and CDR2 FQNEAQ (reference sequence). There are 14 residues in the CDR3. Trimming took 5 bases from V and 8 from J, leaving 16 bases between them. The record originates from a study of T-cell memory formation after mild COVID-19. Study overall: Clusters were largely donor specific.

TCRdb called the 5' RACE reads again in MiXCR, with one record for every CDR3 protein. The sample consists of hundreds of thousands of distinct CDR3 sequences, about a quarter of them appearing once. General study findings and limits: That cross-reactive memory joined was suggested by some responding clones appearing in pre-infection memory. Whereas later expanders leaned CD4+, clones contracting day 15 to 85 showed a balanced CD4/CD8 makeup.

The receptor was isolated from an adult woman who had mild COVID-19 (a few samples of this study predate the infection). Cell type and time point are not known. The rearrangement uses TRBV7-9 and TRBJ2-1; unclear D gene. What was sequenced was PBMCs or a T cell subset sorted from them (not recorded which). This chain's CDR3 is CASSIIAGIDEQFF. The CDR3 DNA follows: TGTGCCAGCAGCATAATAGCAGGTATCGATGAGCAGTTCTTC.